This T cell receptor (beta chain) appears in the sequencing data of a study of CD8 T cells in ankylosing spondylitis. Broader study findings: Reports say disease-linked clones showed up significantly more in matched ankylosing spondylitis synovial fluid. Certain motif variants had earlier appeared in reactive arthritis synovial fluid and blood.

The CDR3 extends over 12 amino acids. The V and J ends lost 7 bases and 4 bases respectively, with 13 bases between them. The germline CDR1 and CDR2 sequences are SQVTM and ANQGSEA. To note about this clonotype: Its cognate antigen is unknown.

Quantitative barcoded 5'-RACE was used to prepare TCR beta libraries. MiXCR was run by TCRdb on the 5' RACE reads, yielding one entry per CDR3 protein. This table holds approximately 290,000 distinct CDR3 sequences, under 25% found once. Sequenced: blood, either unsorted or a sorted T cell fraction (not recorded which). The chain combines TRBV29-1 with TRBJ1-1; possible D gene TRBD1, 6 bases. This TCR was sampled from a female donor with ankylosing spondylitis or in good health (not recorded which). CDR3 coding DNA: TGCAGCGCGGGGGCTGGTAGCACTGAAGCTTTCTTT. Translated, it gives CSAGAGSTEAFF.